This TCR beta chain was documented in a study of cytomegalovirus exposure and HLA in healthy donors. Overall study results and limits: Fewer N-insertions (relative to the approximately 700-donor mean) were reportedly seen in an Asian-associated ancestry cluster in a later analysis.

As concerns this clone: Antigen: not known.

Amplification used 60 Vbeta primers and 13 Jbeta primers. Profiling relied on immunoSEQ multiplex PCR, and the TCRdb table lists in-frame clones only, not all of them. The table has approximately 130,000 clones, 83% seen once; the top ten hold around 1.3%. Germline CDR1 and CDR2: ENHRY and SYGVKD. The CDR3 is made up of 17 amino acids. The junction had 8 bases not matched to a gene; V was cut back by 0 bases and J by 2 bases. The sequence was collected from a girl aged 2 to 10 in good health and CMV-seronegative. The rearrangement joins TRBV10-3 to TRBJ1-2; 8 bases map to TRBD1. The specimen sequenced was PBMCs. The CDR3, as DNA: TGTGCCATCAGTGAGTCCCGATCTCAGGGGGCCAACTATGGCTACACCTTC. Translation gives CAISESRSQGANYGYTF.